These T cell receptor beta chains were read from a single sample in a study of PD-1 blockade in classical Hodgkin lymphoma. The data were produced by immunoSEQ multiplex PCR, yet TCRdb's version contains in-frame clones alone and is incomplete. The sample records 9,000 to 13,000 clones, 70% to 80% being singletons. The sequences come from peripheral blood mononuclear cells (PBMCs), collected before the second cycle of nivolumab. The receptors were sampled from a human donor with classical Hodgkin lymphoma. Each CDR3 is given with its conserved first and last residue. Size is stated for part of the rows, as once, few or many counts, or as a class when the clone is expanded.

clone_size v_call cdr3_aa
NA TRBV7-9 CASSTGLGTDTQYF
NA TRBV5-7 CASSPRTFGYNEQFF
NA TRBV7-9 CASSSSPGTGYGGNTIYF
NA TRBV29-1 CSVEETNRGNYHEQYF
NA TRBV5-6 CASSLVLNTGELFF
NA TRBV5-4 CASSFGTDYGYTF
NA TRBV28 CASSFLRGRGNYGYTF
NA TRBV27 CASSPAGTSITDTQYF
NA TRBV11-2 CASSYMTGVGTEAFF
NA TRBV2 CASKWGASDEQYF
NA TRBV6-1 CASSVLRADTQYF
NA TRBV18 CASSRDRANEKLFF
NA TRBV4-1 CASSPAGVALRPYNEQFF
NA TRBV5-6 CASSSQGAAETQYF
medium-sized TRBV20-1 CSAPGNHEQYF
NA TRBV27 CASRSGTGGYEQYF
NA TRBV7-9 CASSLGVQEKNIQYF
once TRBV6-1 CASSEGSQPINEQFF
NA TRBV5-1 CASNSLGGSAGELFF
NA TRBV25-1 CASSAGTSGRGSYNEQFF
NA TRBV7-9 CASSPPEGSETQYF
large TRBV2 CASSEALYGYTF
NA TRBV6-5 CASSYDQVVTEAFF
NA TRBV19 CASSTTYTGELFF
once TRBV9 CASSVAGQYPYEQYF
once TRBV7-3 CASSRGTSGRGSDTQYF
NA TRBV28 CASSFQGRRYGYTF
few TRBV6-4 CASSEDTNTGELFF
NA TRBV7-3 CASSLRQNTEAFF
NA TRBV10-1 CASSDGTGGFYGYTF
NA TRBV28 CASRALGAGGKSGTEAFF
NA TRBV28 CASTWQNYGYTF
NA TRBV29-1 CSVESGEGPTEAFF
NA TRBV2 CASSEAGETQYF
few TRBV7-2 CASSRTGSLNQPQHF
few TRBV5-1 CASSTPEARLQYF
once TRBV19 CASSIPLAGIDEQFF
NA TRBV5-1 CASETGVGRTEAFF
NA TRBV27 CASSLLDRNTEAFF
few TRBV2 CASRMEGGYGYTF
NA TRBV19 CASYNPGQGDYGYTF
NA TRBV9 CASSVATLSRGDEQFF
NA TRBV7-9 CASSLGLNSPLHF
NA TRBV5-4 CASSRDTKETQYF
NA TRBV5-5 CASTTGIDEQFF
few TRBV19 CASSVVLSYGYTF
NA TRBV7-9 CASSFAGRDEQFF
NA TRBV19 CASSPVAGATAAQYF
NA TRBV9 CASSVGERSEQYF
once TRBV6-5 CASSSPGQGKYEQYF
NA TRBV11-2 CASSLDGGGQPQHF
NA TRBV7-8 CASSKTGTVTPLHF
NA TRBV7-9 CASSLKRESEQFF
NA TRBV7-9 CASSIGGSGNNEQFF
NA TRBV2 CASSEGGGIGNTIYF
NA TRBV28 CASTEGETQTGELFF
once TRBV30 CACPDRAHGNTIYF
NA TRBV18 CASSRSSDTGELFF
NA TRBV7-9 CASSLALTSGGGYNEQFF